The 25 T cell receptor beta chains below were found in one sample sequenced in a study of memory CD4+ T cells and cytomegalovirus serostatus. The sort gate was single viable CD3+CD4+CD8-CD45RO+ cells for memory CD4+ T cells. The data were produced by immunoSEQ multiplex PCR, yet TCRdb's version contains in-frame clones alone and is incomplete. The table records some 56,000 clones, around 76% of them present only once. Sequences were obtained from memory CD4+ T cells from blood. These receptors were obtained from an adult in good health and CMV-seronegative.

The J gene is TRBJ2-2, the V gene TRBV11-2; D unresolved. The V end was cut by 6 bases, the J end by 4 bases, with 15 bases between. Germline V lookup: CDR1 SGHAT, CDR2 FQNNGV. This CDR3 is 15 amino acids long. The CDR3 sequence is CASRRSSSVTGELFF. The CDR3 bases are TGTGCCAGCAGGCGGAGCTCTAGTGTCACCGGGGAGCTGTTTTTT.

This clone was observed a handful of times. The junction shows a germline mismatch at one end, possibly a read error. The V gene is TRBV7-7, the J gene TRBJ1-6; D is unresolved. The germline CDR1 and CDR2 sequences are SSHAT and FNYEAQ (reference sequence). The CDR3 has 13 residues. The CDR3 DNA is TGTGCTAGCAGCCAGGACCGGAATTCACCCCTCCACTTT. Translation gives CASSQDRNSPLHF.

This clone was detected a few times. This sequence joins TRBV7-2 and TRBJ2-1, with TRBD2 matching 9 bases. The CDR3 covers 13 residues. CDR1 and CDR2 from the germline V gene are SGHTA and FQGNSA. The V segment lost 2 bases and the J segment 9 bases; nucleotides outside the gene matches: 2. The CDR3 DNA sequence: TGTGCCAGCAGCTTAATAGCGGGGGTTGAGCAGTTCTTC. It specifies CASSLIAGVEQFF.

This clone appeared once. The V call is TRBV10-2, the J call TRBJ2-7; D is uncertain. Deletions cut 7 bases from V and 2 bases from J, with 12 bases between. In germline, CDR1 is WSHSY, CDR2 SAAADI. This CDR3 comprises 13 residues. CDR3 coding DNA: TGCGCCAGCATCCCGGACCGCGCCTACGAGCAGTACTTC. Amino acid sequence: CASIPDRAYEQYF.

The chain combines TRBV5-4 with TRBJ2-2; 10 nucleotides match TRBD2. The V gene end was trimmed by 9 bases and the J gene end by 2 bases; junction bases not matched to a gene: 7. The CDR3 runs to 15 residues. Germline CDR1 SGHNT, CDR2 YYREEE (reference sequence). The CDR3 DNA sequence: TGTGCCACCTCAGCGGGGGGGGCCAACACCGGGGAGCTGTTTTTT. Protein product: CATSAGGANTGELFF.

The rearrangement joins TRBV15 to TRBJ2-7; 11 nucleotides align to TRBD1. Trimming at V came to 5 bases and at J to 7 bases, leaving 10 bases not matched to a gene. Germline assignment: CDR1 LNHNV and CDR2 YYDKDF (reference sequence). The CDR3 has 15 residues. This chain's CDR3 is CATSRAGQGASEQYF. Here the CDR3 DNA reads TGTGCCACCAGCCGGGCAGGACAGGGGGCCAGTGAGCAGTACTTC.

V and J are TRBV28 and TRBJ2-7; D gene ambiguous. Looked up from germline, CDR1 is MDHEN and CDR2 is SYDVKM. The CDR3 sequence is 12 residues long. Deletions cut 5 bases from V and 11 bases from J, with 16 bases between. CDR3 amino acids: CASSPSQDSKYF. CDR3 nucleotides: TGTGCCAGCAGTCCCTCCCAGGATTCGAAGTACTTC.

This chain links TRBV7-2 with TRBJ2-3, with 12 bases lining up with TRBD2. J gave up 2 bases and V 5 bases, and 5 bases lay outside the gene matches. Looked up from germline, CDR1 is SGHTA and CDR2 is FQGNSA. The CDR3 extends over 16 amino acids. DNA of the CDR3: TGTGCCAGCAGCCGGACTAGCGGGGCCCTCACAGATACGCAGTATTTT. Translation gives CASSRTSGALTDTQYF.

V gene TRBV27 combines with J gene TRBJ2-6, with 7 bases lining up with TRBD1. The trim removed 10 bases at V and 0 bases at J, leaving 6 bases unmatched. The germline gives CDR1 MNHEY, CDR2 SMNVEV (reference sequence). This CDR3 contains 15 residues. CDR3 protein: CATQYRGSGANVLTF. CDR3 nucleotide sequence: TGTGCCACACAATACAGGGGCTCTGGGGCCAACGTCCTGACTTTC.

The chain combines TRBV7-2 with TRBJ1-4, with D unclear. The ends were cut back, 2 bases at V and 0 bases at J, with 7 bases in the middle. This CDR3 is 15 amino acids long. The germline CDR1 and CDR2 sequences are SGHTA and FQGNSA. The CDR3 region has the DNA TGTGCCAGCAGCTTATATCCTGCAACTAATGAAAAACTGTTTTTT. Its translation is CASSLYPATNEKLFF.

This sequence joins TRBV19 and TRBJ2-7; D perhaps matches TRBD1 (6 bases). Germline V gene sequence: CDR1 LNHDA, CDR2 SQIVND (reference sequence). The CDR3 runs to 15 residues. V lost 5 bases and J lost 0, with 14 bases in between. This chain's CDR3 is CASSAQGMSSYEQYF. The CDR3 DNA follows: TGTGCCAGTAGTGCCCAGGGGATGAGCTCCTACGAGCAGTACTTC.

In its sample, this clone was seen once. The chain couples TRBV28 to TRBJ1-6; TRBD1 matches 9 bases. There are 14 residues in the CDR3. CDR1 and CDR2 (germline): MDHEN, SYDVKM. J gave up 10 bases and V 3 bases, and 4 bases lay outside the gene matches. The CDR3 region has the DNA TGTGCCAGCAGTTTGGGACAGGGTGGATCACCCCTCCACTTT. This sequence encodes CASSLGQGGSPLHF.

This clone was detected only a few times. The gene calls are TRBV27 and TRBJ2-2; 9 positions agree with TRBD1. CDR3 length: 16 residues. The V gene's germline CDR1 is MNHEY and CDR2 SMNVEV (reference sequence). With V trimmed by 0 bases and J by 5 bases, 4 bases remained unmatched. The chain's CDR3 is CASSLSRGQGTGELFF. In DNA form, the CDR3 reads TGTGCCAGCAGTTTATCGAGGGGACAGGGAACCGGGGAGCTGTTTTTT.

V usage is TRBV28 and J usage is TRBJ1-5; 9 positions agree with TRBD1. Trimming cost V 2 bases and J 11 bases; bases outside gene matches: 10. Looked up from germline, CDR1 is MDHEN and CDR2 is SYDVKM. The length of the CDR3 is 15 residues. As DNA, the CDR3 is TGTGCCAGCAGTTTAACCCGGACAGGGGCAAGGACCCAGCATTTT. It encodes CASSLTRTGARTQHF.

The chain uses TRBV11-2 and TRBJ2-5; the match to TRBD1 covers 8 bases. The CDR3 is 16 amino acids. With 1 base clipped from V and 1 base from J, the junction kept 5 bases outside the gene matches. The V gene's germline CDR1 is SGHAT and CDR2 FQNNGV. The CDR3 reads CASSLGTGWAQETQYF. The DNA of the CDR3 is TGTGCCAGCAGCTTAGGGACAGGGTGGGCCCAAGAGACCCAGTACTTC.

V is TRBV5-1 and J is TRBJ1-4, with D perhaps matching TRBD1 (5 bases). CDR1 and CDR2 from the germline V gene are SGHRS and YFSETQ. The V end was cut by 0 bases, the J end by 3 bases, with 12 bases between. The length of the CDR3 is 16 residues. CDR3 residues: CASSLATGTSNEKLFF. The DNA for the CDR3 is TGCGCCAGCAGCTTGGCCACCGGGACGTCTAATGAAAAACTGTTTTTT.

This clone was seen a single time. The V call is TRBV5-5, the J call TRBJ2-1; 9 bases fit TRBD2. The J segment lost 0 bases and the V segment lost 1 base, leaving 8 bases of the junction unmatched. Germline V gene sequence: CDR1 SGHKS, CDR2 YYEKEE (reference sequence). This CDR3 comprises 18 residues. CDR3 bases: TGTGCCAGCAGCTTGCCAGCGGGGGGCTGGAGCTCCTACAATGAGCAGTTCTTC. Its translation: CASSLPAGGWSSYNEQFF. The variable domain in full, completed from reference TRBV5-5 and TRBJ2-1, reads DAGVTQSPTHLIKTRGQQVTLRCSPISGHKSVSWYQQVLGQGPQFIFQYYEKEERGRGNFPDRFSARQFPNYSSELNVNALLLGDSALYLCASSLPAGGWSSYNEQFFGPGTRLTVL.

The chain joins TRBV29-1 to TRBJ2-7; weak D call: TRBD1 (5 bases). V lost 4 bases and J 5 bases, leaving 9 bases between the germline ends. CDR1 and CDR2 (germline): SQVTM, ANQGSEA. This CDR3 spans 11 amino acids. The CDR3 spells CSVGWGHEQYF. The CDR3 nucleotides are TGCAGCGTTGGATGGGGCCACGAGCAGTACTTC.

The chain links TRBV7-3 to TRBJ2-3; 12 bases match TRBD1. Trimming took 5 bases from V and 1 from J; bases not matched to a gene: 16. Germline V gives CDR1 SGHTA, CDR2 FQGTGA. This CDR3 is 20 amino acids long. CDR3 nucleotide sequence: TGTGCCAGCAGCCGCCCGCAGGGACAGGGGGCGAAGGGCGGCACAGATACGCAGTATTTT. Its protein is CASSRPQGQGAKGGTDTQYF.

This chain joins TRBV7-3 and TRBJ2-6, with a weak D call TRBD2 (6 bases). The germline V gene encodes CDR1 SGHTA and CDR2 FQGTGA. Between the trimmed V and J ends, which lost 2 bases and 2 bases, there was a span of 7 bases. This CDR3 region has 15 residues. The CDR3 loop reads CASSLGGAGANVLTF. CDR3 coding DNA: TGTGCCAGCAGCTTAGGAGGGGCTGGGGCCAACGTCCTGACTTTC.

The CDR3 sequence: CASSASGTGGDPQYF. The CDR3 DNA sequence: TGTGCCAGCAGTGCCTCCGGGACAGGGGGGGATCCGCAGTATTTT. J is TRBJ2-3 and V is TRBV6-4; TRBD1 matches 11 bases. The CDR3 runs to 15 residues. Germline loops: CDR1 MRHNA, CDR2 SNTAGT. The V segment lost 4 bases and the J segment 10 bases; nucleotides outside the gene matches: 10.

The chain uses TRBV7-9 and TRBJ2-2; unclear D gene. Germline CDR1 and CDR2: SEHNR and FQNEAQ (reference sequence). This CDR3 has 13 residues. Trimming took 1 base from V and 6 from J, leaving 6 bases between them. Here the CDR3 reads CASSLETAGELFF. The CDR3 region has the DNA TGTGCCAGCAGCTTAGAAACTGCCGGGGAGCTGTTTTTT.

This clone was detected once. The V and J genes are TRBV5-1 and TRBJ1-1; D ambiguous. Trimming removed 0 bases from V and 6 bases from J, with 9 bases in between. The CDR3 totals 13 residues. Germline V gene data show CDR1 as SGHRS and CDR2 as YFSETQ. CDR3 DNA: TGCGCCAGCAGCTTGGGAGGGTTCTCTGAAGCTTTCTTT. This translates into CASSLGGFSEAFF.

The chain combines TRBV4-1 with TRBJ1-3; D remains ambiguous. The ends were cut back, 0 bases at V and 0 bases at J, with 9 bases in the middle. The CDR3 extends over 16 amino acids. CDR1 is MGHRA, CDR2 YSYEKL, per germline. CDR3 DNA sequence: TGCGCCAGCAGCCAAGAGCGGTCGAGCTCTGGAAACACCATATATTTT. This translates into CASSQERSSSGNTIYF.

The chain combines TRBV18 with TRBJ2-2; D not certain. V shed 3 bases and J shed 5 bases, with 1 base lying between them. CDR1 and CDR2 from the germline V gene are KGHSH and LQKENI. The CDR3 contains 11 residues. CDR3 sequence reads: CASSPTGELFF. CDR3 in DNA: TGTGCCAGCTCACCGACCGGGGAGCTGTTTTTT.